This record looks at one T cell receptor (beta chain) sequence and its context. Its antigen is currently unknown. Primers included in the PCR were 60 Vbeta and 13 Jbeta primers. Libraries were prepared by immunoSEQ multiplex PCR; TCRdb keeps only in-frame clonotypes and omits some of them. Of 45,000 to 60,000 clones in the sample, around 70% were seen once. The data belong to a study of cytomegalovirus exposure and HLA in healthy donors. V lost 4 bases, J lost 4 bases, and 13 bases stayed unmatched. The CDR3 spans 17 residues. Germline V gene sequence: CDR1 LNHDA, CDR2 SQIVND (reference sequence). Findings of the study overall: In a later analysis, common viral pathogens appeared linked to several of the most significant clusters.

The source of this sequence is a woman aged 45-65 years in good health and CMV-seronegative. The sequencing input was PBMCs. This rearrangement joins TRBV19 to TRBJ2-1, with 7 bases fitting TRBD2. The CDR3 is CASSTSSGPRPYNEQFF. The CDR3 coding sequence is TGTGCCAGTAGTACCTCTAGCGGCCCACGGCCATACAATGAGCAGTTCTTC.